Listed below are T cell receptor beta chains from one sample, sequenced in a study of naive and memory T cell subsets. TCRdb reprocessed the UMI-ligation and nested PCR reads via MiXCR and lists one record per CDR3 protein. The data show 120,000 to 150,000 distinct CDR3 sequences, about a sixth seen once. Sequenced material: naive CD4+ T cells from blood. The source is a human donor in good health. Each CDR3 is given with its conserved first and last residue. Each record gives: J gene, clone size, V gene, D gene, CDR3 DNA, CDR3 protein. The D gene is left open where the match is weak. The size entry is marked missing in some rows and otherwise reads once, few, many or a size class.

TRBJ1-1 | . | TRBV3-1 | TRBD1 | TGTGCCAGCAGCCTTAATACAGGGGGTAACACTGAAGCTTTCTTT | CASSLNTGGNTEAFF
TRBJ2-7 | . | TRBV7-2 | . | TGTGCCAGCAGCTCCTTCACTCAACGGGCCTACGAGCAGTACTTC | CASSSFTQRAYEQYF
TRBJ2-7 | few | TRBV29-1 | TRBD1 | TGCAGCGTTGAAGAAGTACAGGGGTTTTACGAGCAGTACTTC | CSVEEVQGFYEQYF
TRBJ2-7 | . | TRBV12-3/TRBV12-4 | TRBD2 | TGTGCCAGCAGTTTTTGGACTAGCGGGTACGAGCAGTACTTC | CASSFWTSGYEQYF
TRBJ1-1 | few | TRBV27 | . | TGTGCCAGCAGTTTTGTTCTCCCGCTCGACAGGAACACTGAAGCTTTCTTT | CASSFVLPLDRNTEAFF
TRBJ2-7 | few | TRBV25-1 | . | TGTGCCAGCAGTAAGAGCGAACTTACGGGGCAGTACTTC | CASSKSELTGQYF
TRBJ1-5 | few | TRBV2 | . | TGTGCCAGCAGTGACTGGGGCCGTTATCAGCCCCAGCATTTT | CASSDWGRYQPQHF
TRBJ1-1 | many | TRBV10-2 | . | TGCGCCAGCAGACATGTCAACACTGAAGCTTTCTTT | CASRHVNTEAFF
TRBJ2-5 | few | TRBV10-3 | TRBD1 | TGTGCCATCAGTGAGTCGACAGGGCAAGAGACCCAGTACTTC | CAISESTGQETQYF
TRBJ2-2 | . | TRBV9 | . | TGTGCCAGCAGCGTAGTTCTGGGTCCCGGGGAGCTGTTTTTT | CASSVVLGPGELFF
TRBJ2-3 | few | TRBV3-1 | . | TGTGCCAGCAGCCAAGACACGGCGGAAGATACGCAGTATTTT | CASSQDTAEDTQYF
TRBJ2-7 | few | TRBV20-1 | TRBD1 | TGCAGTGCTAGATTAGGGACAGACCCGTCCTACGAGCAGTACTTC | CSARLGTDPSYEQYF
TRBJ2-5 | . | TRBV28 | TRBD2 | TGTGCCAGCAGTTTATTTCTTTCACTAGCGGGAGTCGAGGAGACCCAGTACTTC | CASSLFLSLAGVEETQYF
TRBJ2-5 | . | TRBV28 | . | TGTGCCAGCAGCACAGGGAAAAAACAAGAGACCCAGTACTTC | CASSTGKKQETQYF
TRBJ2-1 | few | TRBV7-2 | . | TGTGCCAGCAACTCCGGGACCACACACAATGAGCAGTTCTTC | CASNSGTTHNEQFF
TRBJ2-5 | few | TRBV2 | TRBD1 | TGTGCCAGCAGCCAGACAGGGGTGCGAGAGACCCAGTACTTC | CASSQTGVRETQYF
TRBJ1-2 | few | TRBV18 | . | TGTGCCAGCTCACCACCTTTGGCCACAGCTCTGAATGGCTACACCTTC | CASSPPLATALNGYTF
TRBJ2-1 | few | TRBV4-2 | . | TGTGCCAGCAGCCCATACCCGGACAGATCAACCTACAATGAGCAGTTCTTC | CASSPYPDRSTYNEQFF
TRBJ1-4 | few | TRBV28 | . | TGTGCCAGCAGTCCTCCCGGGGGGCTAGGGGAAAAACTGTTTTTT | CASSPPGGLGEKLFF
TRBJ2-3 | few | TRBV9 | TRBD1 | TGTGCCAGCAGACCCTCGGGACAGGGAGCGGGTACGCAGTATTTT | CASRPSGQGAGTQYF
TRBJ2-5 | few | TRBV20-1 | TRBD2 | TGCAGTGCTAGAGATAGACTAGCGGGACAAGAGACCCAGTACTTC | CSARDRLAGQETQYF
TRBJ2-3 | . | TRBV2 | TRBD2 | TGTGCCGCCGACGGGACTAGCGGATCAGATACGCAGTATTTT | CAADGTSGSDTQYF
TRBJ2-3 | . | TRBV29-1 | TRBD1 | TGCAGCGGTTTTCCAGAGGACAGGGCGCAGTATTTT | CSGFPEDRAQYF
TRBJ1-1 | . | TRBV20-1 | TRBD1 | TGCAGTGCTCGACAGGGGGTGGCTGAAGCTTTCTTT | CSARQGVAEAFF
TRBJ1-1 | . | TRBV7-9 | TRBD1 | TGTGCCAGCGGACAGGGTTTAAACACTGAAGCTTTCTTT | CASGQGLNTEAFF
TRBJ1-1 | . | TRBV18 | . | TGTGCCAGCTCACTGGATTTCTGGACTGAAGCTTTCTTT | CASSLDFWTEAFF
TRBJ2-5 | . | TRBV29-1 | . | TGCAGCGTTGTCACGTACCAAGAGACCCAGTACTTC | CSVVTYQETQYF
TRBJ2-1 | few | TRBV6-2/TRBV6-3 | TRBD2 | TGTGCCAGCAGCCGCGGGAGGGCCAGGGTTGCGCAGTTCTTC | CASSRGRARVAQFF
TRBJ2-3 | . | TRBV7-9 | . | TGTGCCAGCAGCCCGCAGACGACAGGCACAGATACGCAGTATTTT | CASSPQTTGTDTQYF
TRBJ1-1 | few | TRBV29-1 | . | TGCAGCTCCCGGGACATGAGGAACACTGAAGCTTTCTTT | CSSRDMRNTEAFF
TRBJ2-1 | few | TRBV20-1 | TRBD1 | TGCAGTGCTAACCGGGACAGGGCTTCCTACAATGAGCAGTTCTTC | CSANRDRASYNEQFF
TRBJ1-6 | few | TRBV7-2 | TRBD1 | TGTGCCAGCAGCTTCAGGGGACAGGATTCACCCCTCCACTTT | CASSFRGQDSPLHF
TRBJ2-3 | few | TRBV11-3 | . | TGTGCCAGCAGCTTCAGGCATGGAGATACGCAGTATTTT | CASSFRHGDTQYF
TRBJ2-3 | few | TRBV6-5 | TRBD1 | TGTGCCAGCAGACCCCGGGACAGGGTTATAGATACGCAGTATTTT | CASRPRDRVIDTQYF
TRBJ2-4 | . | TRBV28 | . | TGTGCCAGCAGAGAATCCGGGCGTAAAAACATTCAGTACTTC | CASRESGRKNIQYF
TRBJ2-7 | . | TRBV5-1 | . | TGCGCCAGCAGCTTGTGGGGGACCGGGCTAGCAAACTACGAGCAGTACTTC | CASSLWGTGLANYEQYF